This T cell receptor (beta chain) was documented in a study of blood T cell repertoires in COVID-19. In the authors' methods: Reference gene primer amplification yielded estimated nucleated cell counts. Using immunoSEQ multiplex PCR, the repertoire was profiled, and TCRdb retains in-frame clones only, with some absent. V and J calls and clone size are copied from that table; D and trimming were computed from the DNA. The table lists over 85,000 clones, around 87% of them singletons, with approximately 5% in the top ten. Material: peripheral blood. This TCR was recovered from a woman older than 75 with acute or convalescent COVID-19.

CDR3 sequence (DNA): TGTGCCAGCAGCGCCTCGTTGGGGGGAGGTACTGAAGCTTTCTTT. Translation gives CASSASLGGGTEAFF. The chain carries TRBV7-3 and TRBJ1-1; D is possibly TRBD1 (5 bases). This CDR3 has 15 residues. V lost 5 bases, J lost 5 bases, and 18 bases lay in between. From germline, CDR1 is SGHTA and CDR2 FQGTGA.